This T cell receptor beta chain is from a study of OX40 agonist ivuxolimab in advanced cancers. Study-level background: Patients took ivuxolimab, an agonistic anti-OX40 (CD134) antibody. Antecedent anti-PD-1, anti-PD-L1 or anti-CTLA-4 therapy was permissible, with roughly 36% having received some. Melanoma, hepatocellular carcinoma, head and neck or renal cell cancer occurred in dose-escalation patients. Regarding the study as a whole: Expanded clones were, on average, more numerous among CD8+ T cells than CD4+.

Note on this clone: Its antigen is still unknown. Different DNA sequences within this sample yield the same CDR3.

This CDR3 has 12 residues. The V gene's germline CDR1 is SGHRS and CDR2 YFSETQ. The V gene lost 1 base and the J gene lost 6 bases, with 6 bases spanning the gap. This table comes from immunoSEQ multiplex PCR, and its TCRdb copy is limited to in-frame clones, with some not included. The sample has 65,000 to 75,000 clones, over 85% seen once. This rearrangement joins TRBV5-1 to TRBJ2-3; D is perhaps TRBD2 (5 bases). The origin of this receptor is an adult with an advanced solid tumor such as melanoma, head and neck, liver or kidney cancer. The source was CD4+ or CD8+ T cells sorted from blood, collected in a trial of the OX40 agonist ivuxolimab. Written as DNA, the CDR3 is TGCGCCAGCAGCTTGAGAGGGGATACGCAGTATTTT. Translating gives CASSLRGDTQYF.